This TCR beta chain derives from a study of blood T cell repertoires in COVID-19. The CDR3 extends over 18 amino acids. Original handling: Estimation of nucleated cell counts was performed using reference gene primer amplification. The method was immunoSEQ multiplex PCR; TCRdb's version includes in-frame clones alone and lacks a portion of them. From that table come the V and J calls and clone size; the DNA was used to work out D and trimming. This table holds about 120,000 clones, 70% to 90% found once. What was sequenced was peripheral blood. This chain connects TRBV21-1 to TRBJ2-1; TRBD1 is the table's D call and was not checked against the DNA. TRBV21-1 is noted as a pseudogene. This receptor was taken from a man aged 35 to 55 with acute or convalescent COVID-19. Here the CDR3 reads CASSKARTGISSYNEQFF. CDR3 bases: TGTGCCAGCAGCAAAGCGAGGACAGGGATAAGCTCCTACAATGAGCAGTTCTTC.